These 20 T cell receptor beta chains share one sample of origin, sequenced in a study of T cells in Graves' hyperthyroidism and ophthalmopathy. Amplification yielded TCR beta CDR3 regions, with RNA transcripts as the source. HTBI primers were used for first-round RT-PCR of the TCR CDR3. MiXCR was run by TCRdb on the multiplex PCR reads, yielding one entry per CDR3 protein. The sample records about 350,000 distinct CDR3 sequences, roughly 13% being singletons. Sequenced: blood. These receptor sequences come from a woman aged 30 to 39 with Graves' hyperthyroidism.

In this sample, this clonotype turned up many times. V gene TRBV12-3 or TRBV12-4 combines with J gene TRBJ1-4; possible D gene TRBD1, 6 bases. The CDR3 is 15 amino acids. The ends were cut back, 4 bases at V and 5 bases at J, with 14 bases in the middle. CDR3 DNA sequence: TGTGCCAGCAGTTCTTACAGGGATAGGAATGAAAAACTGTTTTTT. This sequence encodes CASSSYRDRNEKLFF.

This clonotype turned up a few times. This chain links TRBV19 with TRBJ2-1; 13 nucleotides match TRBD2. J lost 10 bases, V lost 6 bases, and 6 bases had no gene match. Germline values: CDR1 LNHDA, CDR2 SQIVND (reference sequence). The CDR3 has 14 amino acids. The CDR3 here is CASRRTSGSREQFF. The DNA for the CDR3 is TGTGCCAGTAGACGGACTAGCGGGAGTCGCGAGCAGTTCTTC.

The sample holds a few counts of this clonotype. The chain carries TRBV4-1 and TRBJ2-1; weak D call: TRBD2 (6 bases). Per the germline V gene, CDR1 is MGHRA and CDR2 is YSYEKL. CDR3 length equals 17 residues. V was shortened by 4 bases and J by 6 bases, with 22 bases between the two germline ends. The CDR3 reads CASSPTLGAGSVNEQFF. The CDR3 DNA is TGCGCCAGCAGCCCAACCTTAGGCGCGGGGAGTGTCAATGAGCAGTTCTTC.

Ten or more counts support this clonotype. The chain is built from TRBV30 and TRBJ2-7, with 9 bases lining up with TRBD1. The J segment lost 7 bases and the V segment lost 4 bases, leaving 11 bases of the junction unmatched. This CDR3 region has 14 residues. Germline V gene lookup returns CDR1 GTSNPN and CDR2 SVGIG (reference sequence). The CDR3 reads CAWTTGTGSFEQYF. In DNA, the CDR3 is TGTGCCTGGACCACGGGGACAGGGTCTTTTGAGCAGTACTTC.

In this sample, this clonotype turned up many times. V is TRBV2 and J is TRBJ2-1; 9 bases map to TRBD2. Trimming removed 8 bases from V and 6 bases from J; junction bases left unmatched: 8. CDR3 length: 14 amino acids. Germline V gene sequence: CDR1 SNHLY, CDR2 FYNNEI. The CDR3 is CASCRTSVLNEQFF. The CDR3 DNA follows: TGTGCCAGCTGCCGGACTAGCGTTCTCAATGAGCAGTTCTTC.

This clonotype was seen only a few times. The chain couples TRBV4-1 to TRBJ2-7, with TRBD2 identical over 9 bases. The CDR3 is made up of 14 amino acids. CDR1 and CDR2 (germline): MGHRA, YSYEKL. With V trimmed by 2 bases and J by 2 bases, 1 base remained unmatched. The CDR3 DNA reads TGCGCCAGCAGCCAACTAGCGGGACCCTACGAGCAGTACTTC. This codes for CASSQLAGPYEQYF.

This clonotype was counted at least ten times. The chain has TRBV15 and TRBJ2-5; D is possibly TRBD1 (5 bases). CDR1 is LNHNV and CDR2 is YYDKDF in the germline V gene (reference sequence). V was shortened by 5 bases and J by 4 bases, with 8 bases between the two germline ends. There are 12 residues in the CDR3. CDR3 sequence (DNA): TGTGCCACCAGCCTAGGGGTAGAGACCCAGTACTTC. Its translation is CATSLGVETQYF.

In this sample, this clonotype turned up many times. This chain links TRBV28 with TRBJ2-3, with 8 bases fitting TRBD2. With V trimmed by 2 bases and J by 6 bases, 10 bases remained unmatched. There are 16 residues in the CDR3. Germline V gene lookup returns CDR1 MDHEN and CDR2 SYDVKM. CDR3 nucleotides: TGTGCCAGCAGTTTACCTGGAGCGGGAGTAGGGGATACGCAGTATTTT. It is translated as CASSLPGAGVGDTQYF.

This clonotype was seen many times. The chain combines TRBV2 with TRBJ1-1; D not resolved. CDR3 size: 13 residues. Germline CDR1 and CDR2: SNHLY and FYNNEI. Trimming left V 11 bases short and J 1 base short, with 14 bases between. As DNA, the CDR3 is TGTGCCGGCCGTAGTGAGGGGAACACTGAAGCTTTCTTT. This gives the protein CAGRSEGNTEAFF. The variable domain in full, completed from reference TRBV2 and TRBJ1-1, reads EPEVTQTPSHQVTQMGQEVILRCVPISNHLYFYWYRQILGQKVEFLVSFYNNEISEKSEIFDDQFSVERPDGSNFTLKIRSTKLEDSAMYFCAGRSEGNTEAFFGQGTRLTVV.

For the CDR3, the DNA is TGCGCCAGCAGCTTGGGATCGGGACTGCGGCAGCGAGAGACCCAGTACTTC. Translation: CASSLGSGLRQRETQYF. The V call is TRBV5-1, the J call TRBJ2-5; TRBD2 might be the D (6 bases). The germline V and J ends were trimmed by 0 bases and 4 bases, with 19 bases remaining between them. Germline V gives CDR1 SGHRS, CDR2 YFSETQ. The CDR3 runs 17 residues.

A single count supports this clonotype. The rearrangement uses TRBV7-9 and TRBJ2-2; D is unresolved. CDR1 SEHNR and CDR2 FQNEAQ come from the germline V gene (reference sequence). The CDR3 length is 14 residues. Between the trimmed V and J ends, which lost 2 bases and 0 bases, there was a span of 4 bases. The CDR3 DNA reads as TGTGCCAGCAGCTTATACTCGAACACCGGGGAGCTGTTTTTT. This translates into CASSLYSNTGELFF.

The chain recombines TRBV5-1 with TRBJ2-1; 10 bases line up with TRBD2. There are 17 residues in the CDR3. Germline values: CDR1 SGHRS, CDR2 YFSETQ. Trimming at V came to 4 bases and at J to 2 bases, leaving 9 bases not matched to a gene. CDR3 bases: TGCGCCAGCAGCACCCTCTCTAGCGGGAGCCCCTACAATGAGCAGTTCTTC. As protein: CASSTLSSGSPYNEQFF.

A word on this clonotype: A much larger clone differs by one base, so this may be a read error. CDR3 sequence (DNA): TGTGCCAGCAGCCAATCCCCCGGGAGCTCCTACAATGAGCAGCTCTTC. It yields the protein CASSQSPGSSYNEQLF. This chain connects TRBV11-1 to TRBJ2-1; TRBD2 might be the D (6 bases). This CDR3 is built from 16 residues. The V gene's germline CDR1 is SGHAT and CDR2 FQDESV (reference sequence). The complete variable domain, with remaining parts taken from reference TRBV11-1 and TRBJ2-1, reads EAEVAQSPRYKITEKSQAVAFWCDPISGHATLYWYRQILGQGPELLVQFQDESVVDDSQLPKDRFSAERLKGVDSTLKIQPAELGDSAMYLCASSQSPGSSYNEQLFGPGTRLTVL.

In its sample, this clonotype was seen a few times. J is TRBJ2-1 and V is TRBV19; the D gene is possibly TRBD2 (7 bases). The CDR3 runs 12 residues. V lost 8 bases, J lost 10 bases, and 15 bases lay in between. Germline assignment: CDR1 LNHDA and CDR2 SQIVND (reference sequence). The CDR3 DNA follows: TGTGCCAGTGGGGAGGGGGGGGTAGAGCAGTTCTTC. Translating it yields CASGEGGVEQFF. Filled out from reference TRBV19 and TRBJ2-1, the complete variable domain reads DGGITQSPKYLFRKEGQNVTLSCEQNLNHDAMYWYRQDPGQGLRLIYYSQIVNDFQKGDIAEGYSVSREKKESFPLTVTSAQKNPTAFYLCASGEGGVEQFFGPGTRLTVL.

The CDR3 DNA follows: TGTGCCAGCAGCTTGGACCCGGGACAGAATAATGAAAAACTGTTTTTT. Its protein is CASSLDPGQNNEKLFF. The chain has TRBV5-4 and TRBJ1-4; 7 bases align to TRBD1. The CDR3 is 16 residues long. The germline V gene encodes CDR1 SGHNT and CDR2 YYREEE (reference sequence). The V and J ends lost 0 bases and 4 bases, in that order; junction bases with no gene match: 6. Complete variable domain (other parts from reference TRBV5-4 and TRBJ1-4): ETGVTQSPTHLIKTRGQQVTLRCSSQSGHNTVSWYQQALGQGPQFIFQYYREEENGRGNFPPRFSGLQFPNYSSELNVNALELDDSALYLCASSLDPGQNNEKLFFGSGTQLSVL.

The CDR3 bases are TGCAGCGTTGACAGGGTCCCGAACACTGAAGCTTTCTTT. Translated, it gives CSVDRVPNTEAFF. This chain joins TRBV29-1 and TRBJ1-1; possibly TRBD1 for D (5 bases). Germline CDR1 reads SQVTM; CDR2 reads ANQGSEA. Trimming pared 3 bases from V and 1 base from J, leaving 9 bases between. The CDR3 is made up of 13 amino acids. The full variable domain, completed using reference TRBV29-1 and TRBJ1-1, is SAVISQKPSRDICQRGTSLTIQCQVDSQVTMMFWYRQQPGQSLTLIATANQGSEATYESGFVIDKFPISRPNLTFSTLTVSNMSPEDSSIYLCSVDRVPNTEAFFGQGTRLTVV.

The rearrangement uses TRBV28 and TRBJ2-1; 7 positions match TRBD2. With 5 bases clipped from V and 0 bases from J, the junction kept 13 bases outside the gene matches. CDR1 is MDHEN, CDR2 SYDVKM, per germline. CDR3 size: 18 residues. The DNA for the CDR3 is TGTGCCAGCAGTGTCCGGGACTATAAAAGGCGCTCCTACAATGAGCAGTTCTTC. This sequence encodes CASSVRDYKRRSYNEQFF.

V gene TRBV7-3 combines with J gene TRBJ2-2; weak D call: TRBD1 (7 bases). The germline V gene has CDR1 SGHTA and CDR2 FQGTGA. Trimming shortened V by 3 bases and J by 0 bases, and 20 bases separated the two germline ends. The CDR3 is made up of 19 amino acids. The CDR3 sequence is CASSLEGAVSTPNTGELFF. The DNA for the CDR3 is TGTGCCAGCAGCTTGGAGGGGGCGGTTTCCACCCCGAACACCGGGGAGCTGTTTTTT.

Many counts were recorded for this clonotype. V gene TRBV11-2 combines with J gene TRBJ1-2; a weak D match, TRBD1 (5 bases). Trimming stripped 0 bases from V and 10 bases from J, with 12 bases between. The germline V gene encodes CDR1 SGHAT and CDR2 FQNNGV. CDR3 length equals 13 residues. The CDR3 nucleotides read TGTGCCAGCAGCTTAGACCGCGGGGCCCTCTACACCTTC. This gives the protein CASSLDRGALYTF.

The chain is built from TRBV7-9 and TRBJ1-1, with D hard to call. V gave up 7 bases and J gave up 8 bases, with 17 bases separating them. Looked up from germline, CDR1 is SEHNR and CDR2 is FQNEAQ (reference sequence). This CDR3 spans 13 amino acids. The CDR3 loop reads CASTTDPTREAFF. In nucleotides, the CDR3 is TGTGCCAGCACCACGGACCCAACGAGGGAAGCTTTCTTT.